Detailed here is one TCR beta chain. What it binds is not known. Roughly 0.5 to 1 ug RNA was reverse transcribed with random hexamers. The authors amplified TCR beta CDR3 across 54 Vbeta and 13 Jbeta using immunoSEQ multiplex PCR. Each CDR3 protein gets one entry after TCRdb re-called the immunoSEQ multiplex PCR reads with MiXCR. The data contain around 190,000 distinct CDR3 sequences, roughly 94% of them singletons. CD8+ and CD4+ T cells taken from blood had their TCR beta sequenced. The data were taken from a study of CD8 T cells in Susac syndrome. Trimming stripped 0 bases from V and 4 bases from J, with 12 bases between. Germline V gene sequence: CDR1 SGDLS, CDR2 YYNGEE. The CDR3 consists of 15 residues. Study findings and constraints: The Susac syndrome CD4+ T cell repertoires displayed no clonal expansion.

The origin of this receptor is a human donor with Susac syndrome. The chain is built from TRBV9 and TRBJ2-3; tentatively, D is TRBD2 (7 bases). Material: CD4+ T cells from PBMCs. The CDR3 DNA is TGTGCCAGCAGCGTAGCTTCGGGGGGCCCAGATACGCAGTATTTT. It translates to CASSVASGGPDTQYF.